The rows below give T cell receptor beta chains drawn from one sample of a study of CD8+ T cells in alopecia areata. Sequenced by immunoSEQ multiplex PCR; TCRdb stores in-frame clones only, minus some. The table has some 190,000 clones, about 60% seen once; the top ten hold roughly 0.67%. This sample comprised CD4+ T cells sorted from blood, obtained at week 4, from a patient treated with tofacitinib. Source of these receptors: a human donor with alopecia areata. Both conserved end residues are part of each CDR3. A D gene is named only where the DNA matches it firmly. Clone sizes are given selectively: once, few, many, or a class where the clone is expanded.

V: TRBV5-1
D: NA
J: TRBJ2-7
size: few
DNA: TGCGCCAGCAGCCTCACCTCCTACGAGCAGTACTTC
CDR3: CASSLTSYEQYF

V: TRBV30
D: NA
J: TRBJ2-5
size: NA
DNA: TGTGCCTGGAGTGGTGGGCGCCAAGAGACCCAGTACTTC
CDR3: CAWSGGRQETQYF

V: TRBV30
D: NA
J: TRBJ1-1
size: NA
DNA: TGTGCCTGGAGTAATACAGGGAACACTGAAGCTTTCTTT
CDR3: CAWSNTGNTEAFF

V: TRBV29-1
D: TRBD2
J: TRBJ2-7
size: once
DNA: TGCAGCGTTGGTAGCGGGATTCGTTCTGACGAGCAGTACTTC
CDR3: CSVGSGIRSDEQYF

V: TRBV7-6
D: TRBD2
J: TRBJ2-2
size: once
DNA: TGTGCCAGCAGCTCTCCCAGGGGACTAGCAGGCGCCGGGGAGCTGTTTTTT
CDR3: CASSSPRGLAGAGELFF

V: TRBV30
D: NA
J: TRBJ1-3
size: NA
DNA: TGTGCCTGCTCCAATGACTCTGGAAACACCATATATTTT
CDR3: CACSNDSGNTIYF

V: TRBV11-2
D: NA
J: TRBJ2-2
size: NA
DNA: TGTGCCAGCAGTAGGGTGGGGAAATACGCCGGGGAGCTGTTTTTT
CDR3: CASSRVGKYAGELFF

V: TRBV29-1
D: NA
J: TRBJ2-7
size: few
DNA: TGCAGCGTTATAGGTCGGCAGGGAAATCCCTACGAGCAGTACTTC
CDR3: CSVIGRQGNPYEQYF

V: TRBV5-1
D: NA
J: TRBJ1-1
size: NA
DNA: TGCGCCAGCAGCTACCAAGGAGACAAGAACACTGAAGCTTTCTTT
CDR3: CASSYQGDKNTEAFF

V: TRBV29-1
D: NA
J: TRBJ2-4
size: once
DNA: TGCAGCGCCAGGATGGGTGGGCAGGGGAGCAACATTCAGTACTTC
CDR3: CSARMGGQGSNIQYF

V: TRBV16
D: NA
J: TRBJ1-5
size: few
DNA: TGTGCCAGCAGCCAACTGAATAGCAATCAGCCCCAGCATTTT
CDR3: CASSQLNSNQPQHF

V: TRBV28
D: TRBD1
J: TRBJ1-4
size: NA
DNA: TGTGCCAGCAGGGCCCCGACAGGGTCAGAAAAACTGTTTTTT
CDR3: CASRAPTGSEKLFF

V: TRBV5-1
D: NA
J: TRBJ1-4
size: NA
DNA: TGCGCCAGCAGCTTGGAGGGACGGCCCGTAGATGAACTGTTTTTT
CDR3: CASSLEGRPVDELFF

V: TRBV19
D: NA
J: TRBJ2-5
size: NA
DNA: TGTGCCAGTAGCCGGGGCCAAGAGACCCAGTACTTC
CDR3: CASSRGQETQYF

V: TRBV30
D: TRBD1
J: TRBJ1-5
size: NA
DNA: TGTGCCTGGAGTAGGGGGCCTCAGCCCCAGCATTTT
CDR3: CAWSRGPQPQHF

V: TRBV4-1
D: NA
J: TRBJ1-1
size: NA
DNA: TGCGCCAGCAGCCAGGCGGTACCGGGACACCCTGAAGCTTTCTTT
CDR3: CASSQAVPGHPEAFF

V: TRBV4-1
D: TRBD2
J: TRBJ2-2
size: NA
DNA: TGCGCCAGCAGCCAAGGGAAACTAGCGGGAGTCATCCCGGCGAACACCGGGGAGCTGTTTTTT
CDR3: CASSQGKLAGVIPANTGELFF

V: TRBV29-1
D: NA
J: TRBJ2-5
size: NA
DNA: TGCAGCTTCGGGAGTTCAGAGACCCAGTACTTC
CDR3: CSFGSSETQYF

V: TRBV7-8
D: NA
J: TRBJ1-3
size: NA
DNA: TGTGCCAGCAGCTCGATCGTAGGGGCACAAGGAAACACCATATATTTT
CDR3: CASSSIVGAQGNTIYF

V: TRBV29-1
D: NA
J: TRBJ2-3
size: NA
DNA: TGCAGCGTGGGGCCAGAGCAGGGGGGCCCAGATACGCAGTATTTT
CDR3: CSVGPEQGGPDTQYF

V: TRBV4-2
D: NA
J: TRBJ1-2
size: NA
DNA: TGTGCCAGCAGCTACCCCGGGAGGAACTATGGCTACACCTTC
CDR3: CASSYPGRNYGYTF

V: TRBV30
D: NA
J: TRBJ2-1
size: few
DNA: TGTGCCTGGAGTGTAGGATCATTAAGCTCCTACAATGAGCAGTTCTTC
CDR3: CAWSVGSLSSYNEQFF

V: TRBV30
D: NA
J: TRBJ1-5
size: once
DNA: TGTGCCTGGAGTTCGGAAACCAATCAGCCCCAGCATTTT
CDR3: CAWSSETNQPQHF

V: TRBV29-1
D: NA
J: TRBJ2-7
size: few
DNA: TGCAGCGCCCGATCTGGAGGAGGTTCCCACGAGCAGTACTTC
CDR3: CSARSGGGSHEQYF

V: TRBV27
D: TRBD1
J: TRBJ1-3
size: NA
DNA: TGTGCCAGCAGATCCCTAGGGACAGGAGGAAACACCATATATTTT
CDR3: CASRSLGTGGNTIYF

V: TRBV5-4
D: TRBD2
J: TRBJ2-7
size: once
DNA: TGTGCCAGCAGCAGGACTAGCGGTGTCCTCGAGCAGTACTTC
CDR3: CASSRTSGVLEQYF